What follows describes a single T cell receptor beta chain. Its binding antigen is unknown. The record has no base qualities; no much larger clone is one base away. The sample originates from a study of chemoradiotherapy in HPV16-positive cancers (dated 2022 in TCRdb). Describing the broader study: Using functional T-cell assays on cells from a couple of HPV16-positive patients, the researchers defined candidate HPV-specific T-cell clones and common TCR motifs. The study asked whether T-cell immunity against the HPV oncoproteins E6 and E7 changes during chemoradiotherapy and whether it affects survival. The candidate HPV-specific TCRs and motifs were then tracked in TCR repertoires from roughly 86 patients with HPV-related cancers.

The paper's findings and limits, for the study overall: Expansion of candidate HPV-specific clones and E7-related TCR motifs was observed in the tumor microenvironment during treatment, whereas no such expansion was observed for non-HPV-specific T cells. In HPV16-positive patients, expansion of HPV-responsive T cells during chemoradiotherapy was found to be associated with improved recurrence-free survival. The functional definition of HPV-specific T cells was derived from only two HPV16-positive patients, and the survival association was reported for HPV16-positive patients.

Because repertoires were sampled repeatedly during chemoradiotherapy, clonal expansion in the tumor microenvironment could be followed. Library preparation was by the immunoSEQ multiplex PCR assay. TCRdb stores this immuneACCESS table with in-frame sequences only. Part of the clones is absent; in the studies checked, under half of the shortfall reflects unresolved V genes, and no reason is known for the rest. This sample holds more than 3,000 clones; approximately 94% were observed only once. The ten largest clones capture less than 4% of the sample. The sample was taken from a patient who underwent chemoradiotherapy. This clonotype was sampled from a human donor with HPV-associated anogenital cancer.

The base sequence is TGCGCCAGCAGTTCGGAATCGGGGGAAAAACTGTTTTTT. This yields the protein CASSSESGEKLFF. This chain joins TRBV4-1 to TRBJ1-4; no confident D gene assignment can be made. CDR3 length: 13 amino acids, cysteine to phenylalanine. Just CDR3 DNA is preserved here, 39 bases in frame from base 1. A distance of 13 bases separates the germline ends of V and J, which lose 6 bases and 8 bases respectively. CDR1 and CDR2, per the germline V gene, are MGHRA and YSYEKL.